The T cell receptor (beta chain) described here comes from a study of naive and memory T cell subsets. Study outcomes and limitations: In CD4 and CD8 cells, diversity dropped from naive through EMRA.

From the second PCR step, alpha and beta chains were amplified apart. CMV status came from CD4+ IFNgamma after overnight CMV lysate stimulation. V lost 5 bases, J lost 0 bases, and 4 bases stayed unmatched. CDR3 size: 14 residues. CDR1 and CDR2 (germline): LNHDA, SQIVND (reference sequence). This clonotype was detected many times. Its target is not known. The beta constant-region primer was an equimolar mix of two oligonucleotides covering TRBC1 and TRBC2. Ligated cDNA was amplified by four rounds of PCR with nested alpha and beta constant-region primers and SP2. Ligation attached a single-stranded oligonucleotide with a 12-nucleotide UMI and the SP2 primer to the cDNA 3' end. MiXCR was run by TCRdb on the UMI-ligation and nested PCR reads, yielding one entry per CDR3 protein. The sample holds just over 80,000 distinct CDR3 sequences; around 9% are singletons and the top ten take 1.2%.

This sequence was found in a human donor in good health. The chain has TRBV19 and TRBJ2-7; 7 bases match TRBD1. Material: naive CD8+ T cells from blood. The CDR3 DNA reads as TGTGCCAGTAGTTCTCGGGACAGCTCCTACGAGCAGTACTTC. Translated, it gives CASSSRDSSYEQYF.